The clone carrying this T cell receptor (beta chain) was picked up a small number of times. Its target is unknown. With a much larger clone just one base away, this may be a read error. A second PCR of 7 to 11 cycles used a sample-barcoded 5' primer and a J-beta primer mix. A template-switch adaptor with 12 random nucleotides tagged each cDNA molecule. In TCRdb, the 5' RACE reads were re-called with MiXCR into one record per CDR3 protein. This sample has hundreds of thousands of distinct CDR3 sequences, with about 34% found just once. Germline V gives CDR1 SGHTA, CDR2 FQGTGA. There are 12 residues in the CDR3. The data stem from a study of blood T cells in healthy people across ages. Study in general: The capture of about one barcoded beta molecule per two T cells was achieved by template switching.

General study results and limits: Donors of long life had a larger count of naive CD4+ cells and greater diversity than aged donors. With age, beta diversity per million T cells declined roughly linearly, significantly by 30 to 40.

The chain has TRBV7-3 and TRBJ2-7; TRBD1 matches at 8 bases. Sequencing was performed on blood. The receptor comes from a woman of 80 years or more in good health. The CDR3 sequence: CASSPGQGERYF. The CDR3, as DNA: TGTGCCAGCAGCCCAGGACAGGGCGAGCGGTACTTC.